The rows below give T cell receptor beta chains drawn from one sample of a study of blood T cell repertoires in COVID-19. Here immunoSEQ multiplex PCR was the method, and the copy in TCRdb shows in-frame clones only, minus some. The sample shows roughly 250,000 clones, around four fifths of them seen only once. Sequencing was performed on peripheral blood. The receptors derive from an older woman with active or convalescent COVID-19. Each CDR3 is given with its conserved first and last residue. A D gene is named only where the DNA matches it firmly. Expanded clones get a size class; other rows say once, few or many, or leave the size out.

d_call	v_call	clone_size	j_call	cdr3_nt	cdr3_aa
TRBD1	TRBV6-2/TRBV6-3	few	TRBJ2-2	TGTGCCAGCAGTCGAGACAGGGGACTCGGGGAGCTGTTTTTT	CASSRDRGLGELFF
TRBD2	TRBV28	.	TRBJ2-1	TGTGCCAGCAGTTTATGGCGCGGGGGTAACAATGAGCAGTTCTTC	CASSLWRGGNNEQFF
TRBD2	TRBV11-3	few	TRBJ2-3	TGTGCCAGCAGCTTAGTGTTAGCGGGGCACACAGATACGCAGTATTTT	CASSLVLAGHTDTQYF
TRBD1	TRBV19	.	TRBJ1-4	TGTGCCAGTAGTTCCCCGGGACAGGGCGTTCTTCGAGAAAAACTGTTTTTT	CASSSPGQGVLREKLFF
TRBD1	TRBV5-1	few	TRBJ1-4	TGCGCCAGCAGCCCCGACAGGGGGCAAAGTAATGAAAAACTGTTTTTT	CASSPDRGQSNEKLFF
TRBD1	TRBV6-1	.	TRBJ2-1	TGTGCCAGCAGTGAACAGACAGGGGGTGACAATGAGCAGTTCTTC	CASSEQTGGDNEQFF
.	TRBV14	few	TRBJ1-3	TGTGCCAGCAGGACAGAGGTGTGGGGAAACACCATATATTTT	CASRTEVWGNTIYF
.	TRBV13	.	TRBJ1-6	TGTGCCAGCAGCCCGGACAGTGGCGAATCCCTCCACTTT	CASSPDSGESLHF
TRBD1	TRBV13	.	TRBJ1-1	TGTGCCAGCAGCCGCCTGACAGGGGGCTTGGCTGAAGCTTTCTTT	CASSRLTGGLAEAFF
.	TRBV19	.	TRBJ2-5	TGTGCCAGTAGTCTGGGTTATGGGGGGAATGTACAAGAGACCCAGTACTTC	CASSLGYGGNVQETQYF
.	TRBV6-5	.	TRBJ2-1	TGTGCCAGCAGTTACAACCTGCGGGGAAACAATGAGCAGTTCTTC	CASSYNLRGNNEQFF
.	TRBV6-5	.	TRBJ2-7	TGTGCCAATAGCGCCGGGGAAACCTACGAGCAGTACTTC	CANSAGETYEQYF
.	TRBV3-1/TRBV3-2	.	TRBJ2-3	TGTGCCAGCAGCCAAGTTGTATCCGGTACGCAGTATTTT	CASSQVVSGTQYF
TRBD2	TRBV7-2	.	TRBJ2-1	TGTGCCACCCGTCTTAGCGGGAGGGCCCTCGCGTCCTACAATGAGCAGTTCTTC	CATRLSGRALASYNEQFF
.	TRBV2	.	TRBJ2-4	TGTGCCAGCAGTGAAAGGGCTAGCCTTCAGTACTTC	CASSERASLQYF
.	TRBV7-2	.	TRBJ1-6	TGTGCCAGCAGCTTAGAGTCAGGGCAGGATTCACCCCTCCACTTT	CASSLESGQDSPLHF
TRBD2	TRBV9	.	TRBJ2-1	TGTGCCAGCAGTTATAGCGGGAGCCCTAAGAATGAGCAGTTCTTC	CASSYSGSPKNEQFF
.	TRBV7-8	.	TRBJ2-1	TGTGCCAGCAGCCCAATCGGGGATGAGCAGTTCTTC	CASSPIGDEQFF
.	TRBV5-4	.	TRBJ2-1	TGTGCCAGCAGCTCCGTTCGGGGGAGCTCCTACAATGAGCAGTTCTTC	CASSSVRGSSYNEQFF
.	TRBV6-1	.	TRBJ1-2	TGTGCCAGCAGTGAAGCGATCGGGACGGGGGACTATGGCTACACCTTC	CASSEAIGTGDYGYTF
TRBD1	TRBV30	.	TRBJ1-1	TGTGCCTGGAGTGTACCAGGGGGCAAAGACTCGGCTTTCTTT	CAWSVPGGKDSAFF
TRBD2	TRBV7-9	.	TRBJ2-7	TGTGCCAGCAGCACCCGACAGACCGGGACTAGGAGGTACGAGCAGTACTTC	CASSTRQTGTRRYEQYF